The clone carrying this TCR beta chain has a count of ten or more. What it binds is not known. Germline trimming cut 5 bases from V and 4 bases from J; bases unmatched to any gene: 8. CDR1 is SGHTA and CDR2 is FQGNSA in the germline V gene. This CDR3 has 16 amino acids. The source material, RNA transcripts, was used to amplify TCR beta CDR3 regions. The TCR CDR3 was amplified in a first-round RT-PCR using the HTBI primer set. Using its own MiXCR run on the multiplex PCR reads, TCRdb lists one record per CDR3 protein. The data contain about 600,000 distinct CDR3 sequences, 12% to 15% of them singletons. This sample is drawn from a study of T cells in Graves' hyperthyroidism and ophthalmopathy. Findings and caveats of the study: Among clonotypes expanded in thyroid above 0.001, most were also found in blood. Separation of ophthalmopathy from stable hyperthyroidism was achieved by a 13 V-J model.

The chain recombines TRBV7-2 with TRBJ2-7, with 13 bases matching TRBD2. The TCR sequence derives from a woman aged 18-29 years with Graves' ophthalmopathy. Source material: blood. The CDR3 coding sequence is TGTGCCAGCAGCACACGGACTAGCGGGAGTCGGTACGAGCAGTACTTC. As protein: CASSTRTSGSRYEQYF.